These 21 T cell receptor beta chains were sequenced from one sample in a study of regulatory T cells in long-lasting Graves disease. Stated time point: newly diagnosed GD, antithyroid drugs for less than 3 months. Making the TCR library involved RNA that had been extracted from PBMCs. Investigators prepared the TCR beta libraries by applying iRepertoire HTBI primers and Arm-PCR of CDR3 regions. TCRdb ran MiXCR on the multiplex PCR reads and lists one entry per CDR3 protein. Here the sample spans about 470,000 distinct CDR3 sequences, about 15% being singletons. A further study also used this sample, focusing on T cells in Graves' hyperthyroidism and ophthalmopathy.

The material was peripheral blood mononuclear cells (PBMCs), obtained at new diagnosis, from a patient treated with antithyroid drugs. These receptors were obtained from a woman aged 30 to 39 with Graves disease.

This clonotype occurred many times. V usage is TRBV5-5 and J usage is TRBJ2-2; weak D call: TRBD1 (5 bases). Trimming shortened V by 0 bases and J by 6 bases, and 9 bases separated the two germline ends. Germline CDR1 reads SGHKS; CDR2 reads YYEKEE (reference sequence). The CDR3 covers 14 residues. In nucleotides, the CDR3 is TGTGCCAGCAGCTTGGCCGTGGGGCCCGGGGAGCTGTTTTTT. This translates into CASSLAVGPGELFF.

This clonotype was seen repeatedly, ten times or more. The gene calls are TRBV29-1 and TRBJ2-1, with D uncertain. This CDR3 region has 15 residues. CDR1 and CDR2 (germline): SQVTM, ANQGSEA. CDR3 DNA sequence: TGCAGTCGAGTGGGCCAAGAGAGCTCCTACAATGAGCAGTTCTTC. It codes for CSRVGQESSYNEQFF.

The chain is built from TRBV5-6 and TRBJ1-2; D is unresolved. CDR1 is SGHDT, CDR2 YYEEEE, per germline. This CDR3 contains 15 residues. The V end was cut by 2 bases, the J end by 4 bases, with 15 bases between. CDR3 sequence reads: CASSFVGMKGYGYTF. The CDR3 nucleotides read TGTGCCAGCAGCTTCGTAGGGATGAAGGGCTATGGCTACACCTTC.

V and J are TRBV12-3 or TRBV12-4 and TRBJ2-2; 7 bases are shared with TRBD2. Losses at the gene ends were 3 bases for V and 5 bases for J; bases not matched to a gene: 6. The CDR3 covers 15 residues. CDR3 in DNA: TGTGCCAGCAGTTTCGGCGGGAGTGCAACCGGGGAGCTGTTTTTT. Its protein product is CASSFGGSATGELFF.

This clonotype was picked up many times. This chain joins TRBV6-1 and TRBJ2-3, with TRBD2 identical over 12 bases. CDR3 size: 15 residues. Germline loops: CDR1 MNHNS, CDR2 SASEGT. The V segment lost 5 bases and the J segment 6 bases; nucleotides outside the gene matches: 6. The CDR3 coding sequence is TGTGCCAGCAGTCCCCGGACTAGCGGGAAGGATACGCAGTATTTT. Its protein is CASSPRTSGKDTQYF.

This clonotype occurred a few times. The rearrangement links TRBV29-1 to TRBJ2-6; possibly TRBD1 for D (5 bases). Trimming took off 4 bases at V and 4 bases at J, with 11 bases between the two ends. The length of the CDR3 is 14 residues. Germline V gene data show CDR1 as SQVTM and CDR2 as ANQGSEA. The CDR3 here is CSVVVGVGANVLTF. In nucleotides, the CDR3 is TGCAGCGTTGTAGTAGGGGTCGGGGCCAACGTCCTGACTTTC. The whole variable domain, filled in from reference TRBV29-1 and TRBJ2-6, reads SAVISQKPSRDICQRGTSLTIQCQVDSQVTMMFWYRQQPGQSLTLIATANQGSEATYESGFVIDKFPISRPNLTFSTLTVSNMSPEDSSIYLCSVVVGVGANVLTFGAGSRLTVL.

The rearrangement joins TRBV2 to TRBJ2-7; TRBD1 matches at 9 bases. Germline loops: CDR1 SNHLY, CDR2 FYNNEI. J lost 2 bases, V lost 7 bases, and 6 bases had no gene match. This CDR3 comprises 14 residues. DNA for the CDR3: TGTGCCAGCATGGGGACAGGGCCGCCCTACGAGCAGTACTTC. Translating it yields CASMGTGPPYEQYF.

A word on this clonotype: Sequence at one end of the junction differs from germline and may be a read error. The rearrangement links TRBV7-7 to TRBJ2-3; TRBD1 agrees at 8 bases. Germline V gene data show CDR1 as SSHAT and CDR2 as FNYEAQ (reference sequence). This CDR3 is built from 15 residues. CDR3 sequence reads: CASSSGTGHTDTQYF. CDR3 DNA: TGTGCTAGCAGCTCCGGGACAGGTCACACAGATACGCAGTATTTT.

This clonotype has a handful of counts. The rearrangement joins TRBV7-2 to TRBJ2-7; D gene uncertain. CDR1 is SGHTA and CDR2 is FQGNSA in the germline V gene. This CDR3 region has 16 residues. Deletions cut 4 bases from V and 3 bases from J, with 19 bases between. In nucleotides, the CDR3 is TGTGCCAGCAGCTCGAAGAGTGGCAGCCCATTCTACGAGCAGTACTTC. Its protein product is CASSSKSGSPFYEQYF.

This clonotype was counted ten times or more. The chain couples TRBV27 to TRBJ1-5, with D perhaps TRBD1 (5 bases). Germline V gene sequence: CDR1 MNHEY, CDR2 SMNVEV (reference sequence). The CDR3 totals 19 residues. V lost 1 base and J 2 bases, leaving 21 bases between the germline ends. DNA for the CDR3: TGTGCCAGCAGTTTATTCGGCCGGGACCCTAGAAAGCGCAATCAGCCCCAGCATTTT. Translating gives CASSLFGRDPRKRNQPQHF.

The V gene is TRBV15, the J gene TRBJ2-2, with D possibly TRBD1 on 6 matching bases. CDR1 is LNHNV, CDR2 YYDKDF, per germline (reference sequence). The CDR3 runs to 16 residues. V dropped 0 bases and J dropped 0 bases, with 8 bases sitting between them. CDR3 sequence reads: CATSRDRTANTGELFF. CDR3 DNA: TGTGCCACCAGCAGAGATCGGACAGCGAACACCGGGGAGCTGTTTTTT.

This clonotype was picked up a small number of times. The CDR3 DNA follows: TGCGCCAGCAGCCTCACAGGGTCGGATGGCAATCAGCCCCAGCATTTT. This translates into CASSLTGSDGNQPQHF. The V gene is TRBV5-1, the J gene TRBJ1-5; perhaps TRBD1 as D (6 bases). From germline, CDR1 is SGHRS and CDR2 YFSETQ. V lost 4 bases, J lost 2 bases, and 16 bases lay in between. The CDR3 has 16 residues.

In its sample, this clonotype was seen many times. The chain recombines TRBV6-1 with TRBJ1-6; no firm D call. The CDR3 covers 15 residues. Germline CDR1 MNHNS, CDR2 SASEGT. Trimming removed 3 bases from V and 3 bases from J, with 9 bases in between. Here the CDR3 reads CASSEMSFYNSPLHF. DNA for the CDR3: TGTGCCAGCAGTGAGATGTCCTTCTATAATTCACCCCTCCACTTT.

This clonotype was counted ten times or more. The V call is TRBV24-1, the J call TRBJ2-1; TRBD2 matches at 7 bases. The CDR3 length is 16 residues. The V segment lost 3 bases and the J segment 2 bases; nucleotides outside the gene matches: 6. Germline V lookup: CDR1 KGHDR, CDR2 SFDVKD. CDR3 protein: CATSDLGEGPYNEQFF. DNA for the CDR3: TGTGCCACCAGTGATCTAGGGGAGGGGCCCTACAATGAGCAGTTCTTC.

This clonotype has ten or more counts. The chain couples TRBV10-3 to TRBJ2-7; maybe TRBD1 (6 bases). The CDR3 spans 13 residues. The V end lost 2 bases, the J end lost 2 bases, and 7 bases lay between the germline ends. CDR1 ENHRY and CDR2 SYGVKD come from the germline V gene. CDR3 protein: CAISENRAYEQYF. CDR3 coding DNA: TGTGCCATCAGTGAGAACAGGGCCTACGAGCAGTACTTC.

The chain is built from TRBV27 and TRBJ2-2, with 8 bases lining up with TRBD1. This CDR3 comprises 20 residues. CDR1 is MNHEY, CDR2 SMNVEV, per germline (reference sequence). V shed 6 bases and J 3 bases; nucleotides not matched to a gene: 21. The CDR3 nucleotides read TGTGCCAGCAGCTCTAACACTAGAACAGGGGGTCCCGACGACACCGGGGAGCTGTTTTTT. Translating gives CASSSNTRTGGPDDTGELFF.

J is TRBJ2-2 and V is TRBV20-1; 7 bases line up with TRBD1. The germline CDR1 and CDR2 sequences are DFQATT and SNEGSKA (reference sequence). This CDR3 has 14 residues. Trimming cost V 6 bases and J 0 bases; bases outside gene matches: 4. The DNA for the CDR3 is TGCAGTGCCTCCCAGGGGGCGAACACCGGGGAGCTGTTTTTT. It encodes CSASQGANTGELFF.

The chain has TRBV5-4 and TRBJ2-2; D is possibly TRBD2 (6 bases). The CDR3 covers 18 residues. V was clipped by 3 bases and J by 6 bases, with 24 bases between them. From germline, CDR1 is SGHNT and CDR2 YYREEE (reference sequence). CDR3 region: CASSSAQLAGNGAGELFF. The DNA for the CDR3 is TGTGCCAGCAGCTCCGCCCAACTAGCCGGAAATGGGGCCGGGGAGCTGTTTTTT.

The rearrangement joins TRBV12-3 or TRBV12-4 to TRBJ2-3; 9 bases are a match to TRBD2. Trimming cost V 5 bases and J 0 bases; bases outside gene matches: 6. CDR3 length: 16 residues. In DNA, the CDR3 is TGTGCCAGCAGTCCCAGCGGGAGGTTAAGCACAGATACGCAGTATTTT. Protein sequence: CASSPSGRLSTDTQYF.

This chain joins TRBV5-4 and TRBJ2-3; 10 bases map to TRBD2. With V trimmed by 4 bases and J by 5 bases, 7 bases remained unmatched. CDR1 is SGHNT, CDR2 YYREEE, per germline (reference sequence). The CDR3 length is 15 residues. The DNA of the CDR3 is TGTGCCAGCAGCAGGCTAGCGGGAGCACAAGATACGCAGTATTTT. It is translated as CASSRLAGAQDTQYF.

This clonotype showed up many times. The chain has TRBV28 and TRBJ2-7, with 10 nucleotides matching TRBD2. The CDR3 is 17 amino acids. Losses at the gene ends were 4 bases for V and 0 bases for J; bases not matched to a gene: 9. Germline V gene lookup returns CDR1 MDHEN and CDR2 SYDVKM. The CDR3 spells CASSSILAGVDSYEQYF. In DNA form, the CDR3 reads TGTGCCAGCAGTTCAATCCTAGCGGGAGTCGACTCCTACGAGCAGTACTTC.